This paragraph reports one TCR beta chain. This CDR3 has 13 residues. V was pared by 7 bases and J by 9 bases, with 19 bases between. Germline loops: CDR1 LNHNV, CDR2 YYDKDF (reference sequence). The sample comes from a study of cytomegalovirus exposure and HLA in healthy donors. This table comes from immunoSEQ multiplex PCR, and its TCRdb copy is limited to in-frame clones, with some not included. Of roughly 330,000 clones detected, 75% to 90% appear once; the ten largest clones hold 0.95% to 1.5%. Source material: PBMCs. The sequence derives from a woman aged 25 to 45 in good health and CMV-seropositive. This chain links TRBV15 with TRBJ2-7; D is undetermined. The CDR3 loop reads CATMARTSPLQYF. For the CDR3, the DNA is TGTGCCACCATGGCCCGGACGTCCCCCCTGCAGTACTTC.